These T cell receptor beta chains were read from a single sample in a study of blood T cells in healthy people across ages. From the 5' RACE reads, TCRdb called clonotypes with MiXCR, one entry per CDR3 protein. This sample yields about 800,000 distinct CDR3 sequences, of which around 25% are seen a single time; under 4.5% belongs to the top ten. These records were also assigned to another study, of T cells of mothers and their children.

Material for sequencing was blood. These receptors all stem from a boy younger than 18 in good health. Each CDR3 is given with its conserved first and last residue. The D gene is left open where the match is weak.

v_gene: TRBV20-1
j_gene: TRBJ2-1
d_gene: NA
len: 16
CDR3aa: CSARGAGSSSYNEQFF

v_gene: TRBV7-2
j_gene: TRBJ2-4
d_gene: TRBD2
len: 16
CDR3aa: CASSLEPGGSKNIQYF

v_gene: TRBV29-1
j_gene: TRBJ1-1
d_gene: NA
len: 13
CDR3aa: CSAGRGLNTEAFF

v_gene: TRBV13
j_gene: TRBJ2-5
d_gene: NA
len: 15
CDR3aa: CASSLTTATEETQYF

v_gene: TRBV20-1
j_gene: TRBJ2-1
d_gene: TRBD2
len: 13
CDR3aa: CSATSGTSVQQFF

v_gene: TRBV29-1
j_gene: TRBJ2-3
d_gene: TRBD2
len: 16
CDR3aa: CSVEDLPSGDGDTQYF

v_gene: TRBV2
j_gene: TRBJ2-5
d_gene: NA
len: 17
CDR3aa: CASSEKTGGPRQETQYF

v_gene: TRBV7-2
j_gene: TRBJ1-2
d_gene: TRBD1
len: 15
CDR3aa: CASSPLTGGPYGYTF

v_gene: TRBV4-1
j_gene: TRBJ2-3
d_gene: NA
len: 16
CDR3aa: CASSQGPGRDTDTQYF

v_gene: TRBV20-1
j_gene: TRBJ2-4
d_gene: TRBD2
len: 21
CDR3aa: CSARESPVLAGGVGTKNIQYF

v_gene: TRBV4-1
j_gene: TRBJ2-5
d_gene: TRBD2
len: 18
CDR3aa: CASSQLLAGPNPAETQYF

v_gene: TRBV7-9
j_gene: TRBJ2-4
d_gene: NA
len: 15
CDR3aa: CASSPVSHVKNIQYF

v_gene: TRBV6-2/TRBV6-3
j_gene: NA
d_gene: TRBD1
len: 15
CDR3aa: CASNRIDRGGQEQYF

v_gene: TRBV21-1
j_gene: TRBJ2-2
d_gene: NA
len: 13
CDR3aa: CASSKAFTGELFF

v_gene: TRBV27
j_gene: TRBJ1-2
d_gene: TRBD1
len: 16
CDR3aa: CASSPGTGTYNYGYTF

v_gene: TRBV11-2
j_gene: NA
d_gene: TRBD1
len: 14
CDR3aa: CASSSNGNRGEQYF

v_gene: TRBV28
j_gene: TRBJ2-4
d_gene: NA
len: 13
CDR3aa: CASSLEGGDIQYF

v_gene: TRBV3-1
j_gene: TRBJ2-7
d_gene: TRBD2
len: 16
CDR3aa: CASSQEFQRGSREQYF

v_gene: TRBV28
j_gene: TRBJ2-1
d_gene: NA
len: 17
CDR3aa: CASSLPGARQGYNEQFF

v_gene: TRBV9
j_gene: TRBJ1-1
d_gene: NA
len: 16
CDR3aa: CASSEDPGTENTEAFF

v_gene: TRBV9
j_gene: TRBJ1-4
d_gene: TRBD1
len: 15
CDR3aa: CASSAMGQGREKLFF